Listed below are T cell receptor beta chains from one sample, sequenced in a study of tumor-infiltrating lymphocytes in primary liver carcinoma. TCRdb recomputed calls from the multiplex PCR reads with MiXCR, one row per CDR3 protein. The sample lists roughly 120,000 distinct CDR3 sequences, 65% to 75% occurring once. Sequenced: tumor-adjacent normal liver tissue. The origin of the receptors is a woman aged 60 to 75 with primary liver carcinoma and hepatitis B virus infection. Both conserved end residues are part of each CDR3. Each record gives: J gene, clone size, V gene, CDR3 protein. Not all rows give a size; the values are once, few, many and, for expanded clones, a class.

TRBJ2-1	NA	TRBV29-1	CIVEGEREQFF
TRBJ2-7	NA	TRBV11-1	CASSLTSWAIYEQYF
TRBJ1-2	NA	TRBV2	CASSAGTGYGYTF
TRBJ1-5	NA	TRBV30	CAWSDLAGGYQPHHF
TRBJ1-5	NA	TRBV6-1	CVSSEARGVFNQPQHF
TRBJ2-6	NA	TRBV14	CASSQGGRGLRVNFLTF
TRBJ2-3	many	TRBV12-3/TRBV12-4	CASSPLASGRRDTQYF
TRBJ1-1	NA	TRBV4-2	CTSSRTGSEIMNTEAFF
TRBJ2-1	NA	TRBV5-1	CACSNEGGAWEQFF
TRBJ2-1	many	TRBV6-4	CASRRGVSYNEQFF
TRBJ1-1	many	TRBV7-8	CASSLGTGEMNTEAFF
TRBJ2-1	NA	TRBV5-1	CASLGASVVFRTYNEQFF
TRBJ1-2	NA	TRBV18	CASSGKEAYGYTF
TRBJ1-2	many	TRBV29-1	CSVERSGNYGYTF
TRBJ2-1	once	TRBV29-1	CRTDGRTGGGEQFF
TRBJ2-7	NA	TRBV12-3/TRBV12-4	CASSFDGFEQYF
TRBJ2-1	NA	TRBV14	CASSQLGGTGLGEQFF
TRBJ1-2	many	TRBV28	CASSLETVYGYTF